A selection of T cell receptor beta chains follows, all from one sample in a study of sequential checkpoint blockade in melanoma. This table comes from immunoSEQ multiplex PCR, and its TCRdb copy is limited to in-frame clones, with some not included. The sample shows approximately 31,000 clones, about 88% of them seen only once. The sample in question was CD8+ T cells sorted from blood (inferred from file names), obtained from a patient given nivolumab and ipilimumab in sequence. The receptors originated from a human donor with melanoma. The CDR3 runs from the conserved cysteine through the conserved F or W. Fields, in order: J gene, V gene, clone size, CDR3 length, CDR3 protein. Clone sizes are given selectively: once, few, many, or a class where the clone is expanded.

j_gene: TRBJ2-3; v_gene: TRBV18; abundance: -; len: 16; CDR3aa: CASSPRAGAGTDTQYF
j_gene: TRBJ2-1; v_gene: TRBV10-3; abundance: -; len: 11; CDR3aa: CAISESDEQFF
j_gene: TRBJ2-2; v_gene: TRBV27; abundance: -; len: 17; CDR3aa: CASSLFSPQGLTGELFF
j_gene: TRBJ2-7; v_gene: TRBV6-5; abundance: -; len: 16; CDR3aa: CASSSLEETGTYEQYF
j_gene: TRBJ2-3; v_gene: TRBV9; abundance: -; len: 15; CDR3aa: CASSALAGRTDTQYF
j_gene: TRBJ2-3; v_gene: TRBV4-1; abundance: -; len: 14; CDR3aa: CASSQVAATDTQYF
j_gene: TRBJ2-7; v_gene: TRBV6-6; abundance: -; len: 13; CDR3aa: CASSYLQADEQYF
j_gene: TRBJ2-7; v_gene: TRBV15; abundance: -; len: 14; CDR3aa: CATSRGGLSYEQYF
j_gene: TRBJ2-2; v_gene: TRBV4-1; abundance: once; len: 17; CDR3aa: CASSHVDRGLGTGELFF
j_gene: TRBJ2-5; v_gene: TRBV5-4; abundance: -; len: 15; CDR3aa: CASSRSPSEQETQYF
j_gene: TRBJ1-4; v_gene: TRBV5-6; abundance: -; len: 14; CDR3aa: CASSPGTGIEKLFF
j_gene: TRBJ2-2; v_gene: TRBV4-3; abundance: once; len: 18; CDR3aa: CASSQDRSGYLNTGELFF
j_gene: TRBJ1-2; v_gene: TRBV4-1; abundance: -; len: 15; CDR3aa: CASSQVGQGDRGYTF
j_gene: TRBJ1-1; v_gene: TRBV6-1; abundance: -; len: 13; CDR3aa: CASSVAGATEAFF
j_gene: TRBJ1-4; v_gene: TRBV5-1; abundance: few; len: 16; CDR3aa: CASSLVTPRANEKLFF
j_gene: TRBJ2-7; v_gene: TRBV7-6; abundance: -; len: 15; CDR3aa: CASSPLTGGKYEQYF
j_gene: TRBJ2-7; v_gene: TRBV28; abundance: -; len: 15; CDR3aa: CASKSHRDPSYEQYF
j_gene: TRBJ2-7; v_gene: TRBV2; abundance: -; len: 15; CDR3aa: CASRNGQEATYEQYF
j_gene: TRBJ2-5; v_gene: TRBV18; abundance: -; len: 12; CDR3aa: CASSPGGGTQYF
j_gene: TRBJ2-1; v_gene: TRBV27; abundance: -; len: 15; CDR3aa: CASSFLAGVGDEQFF
j_gene: TRBJ2-1; v_gene: TRBV2; abundance: -; len: 15; CDR3aa: CASSDTGGSYNEQFF
j_gene: TRBJ2-5; v_gene: TRBV11-2; abundance: -; len: 12; CDR3aa: CASSLDPSEQYF
j_gene: TRBJ1-1; v_gene: TRBV5-1; abundance: -; len: 13; CDR3aa: CASRLGGGYEAFF
j_gene: TRBJ2-1; v_gene: TRBV18; abundance: -; len: 16; CDR3aa: CASSPPGTGASNEQFF
j_gene: TRBJ2-3; v_gene: TRBV4-3; abundance: -; len: 16; CDR3aa: CASSQGAFTGTDTQYF
j_gene: TRBJ2-2; v_gene: TRBV4-3; abundance: once; len: 18; CDR3aa: CASSPLTRTGGFPGELFF
j_gene: TRBJ2-7; v_gene: TRBV10-3; abundance: -; len: 14; CDR3aa: CAISKDREGYEQYF
j_gene: TRBJ1-2; v_gene: TRBV9; abundance: -; len: 13; CDR3aa: CASSARGNYGYTF
j_gene: TRBJ1-2; v_gene: TRBV6-5; abundance: -; len: 15; CDR3aa: CASSYSGGPNYGYTF
j_gene: TRBJ2-7; v_gene: TRBV27; abundance: -; len: 14; CDR3aa: CASSPGTSAGEQYF
j_gene: TRBJ2-2; v_gene: TRBV7-2; abundance: -; len: 15; CDR3aa: CASSLAGRRSGELFF
j_gene: TRBJ2-2; v_gene: TRBV28; abundance: -; len: 16; CDR3aa: CASSLSRVTRTGELFF
j_gene: TRBJ1-4; v_gene: TRBV14; abundance: -; len: 13; CDR3aa: CASSQLIFEKLFF
j_gene: -; v_gene: TRBV6-1; abundance: -; len: 14; CDR3aa: CASSKQGGVYEQYF
j_gene: TRBJ2-7; v_gene: TRBV11-2; abundance: -; len: 18; CDR3aa: CASSLGPSGETSGYEQYF
j_gene: TRBJ2-7; v_gene: TRBV27; abundance: -; len: 17; CDR3aa: CASSLRPTSGRAYEQYF
j_gene: TRBJ1-2; v_gene: TRBV25-1; abundance: -; len: 11; CDR3aa: CASRTVRGYTF
j_gene: TRBJ2-1; v_gene: TRBV28; abundance: few; len: 14; CDR3aa: CASSLTGGLNEQFF
j_gene: TRBJ2-3; v_gene: TRBV4-3; abundance: -; len: 16; CDR3aa: CASSPGTSVRTDTQYF
j_gene: TRBJ2-7; v_gene: TRBV9; abundance: -; len: 15; CDR3aa: CASSPVGDPTYEQYF
j_gene: TRBJ2-3; v_gene: TRBV7-9; abundance: -; len: 16; CDR3aa: CASSLRQGLRTDTQYF
j_gene: TRBJ2-5; v_gene: TRBV4-3; abundance: -; len: 13; CDR3aa: CASSHDLEETQYF
j_gene: TRBJ1-1; v_gene: TRBV19; abundance: -; len: 14; CDR3aa: CASIGLTANTEAFF
j_gene: TRBJ2-5; v_gene: TRBV7-2; abundance: -; len: 18; CDR3aa: CASSLSRSPTGGSETQYF
j_gene: TRBJ1-3; v_gene: TRBV6-4; abundance: -; len: 16; CDR3aa: CASSDTDGGDGNTIYF
j_gene: TRBJ2-7; v_gene: TRBV27; abundance: -; len: 11; CDR3aa: CASSFGVEQYF
j_gene: TRBJ1-2; v_gene: TRBV29-1; abundance: -; len: 15; CDR3aa: CSVVGTAASNYGYTF
j_gene: TRBJ1-3; v_gene: TRBV9; abundance: -; len: 17; CDR3aa: CASSEMTGTGLGNTIYF
j_gene: TRBJ2-7; v_gene: TRBV7-2; abundance: -; len: 15; CDR3aa: CASSYTSGTTYEQYF
j_gene: TRBJ2-3; v_gene: TRBV5-1; abundance: -; len: 16; CDR3aa: CASSLAGGRATDTQYF
j_gene: TRBJ2-7; v_gene: TRBV5-8; abundance: -; len: 15; CDR3aa: CASSPLTGGPYEQYF